The 24 T cell receptor beta chains listed next were all sequenced from one sample in a study of cytomegalovirus exposure and HLA in healthy donors. PCR primers comprised 60 Vbeta and 13 Jbeta primers. Sequencing was performed with immunoSEQ multiplex PCR; in TCRdb, only in-frame clones are kept and a portion is missing. Among some 130,000 clones listed, about 73% were seen once. Sequencing input: PBMCs. The receptor set was obtained from a woman aged 50 to 60 in good health and CMV-seropositive.

The rearrangement links TRBV6-1 to TRBJ1-1, with D uncertain. The germline V and J ends were trimmed by 7 bases and 4 bases, with 19 bases remaining between them. The CDR3 consists of 15 residues. Looked up from germline, CDR1 is MNHNS and CDR2 is SASEGT. The chain's CDR3 is CASKLSAGGRTEAFF. The CDR3 coding sequence is TGTGCCAGCAAACTGTCCGCCGGAGGGCGCACTGAAGCTTTCTTT.

The rearrangement joins TRBV5-6 to TRBJ2-7, with D perhaps matching TRBD1 (6 bases). Germline V lookup: CDR1 SGHDT, CDR2 YYEEEE. The CDR3 covers 13 residues. Trimming took off 3 bases at V and 2 bases at J, with 9 bases between the two ends. The CDR3 loop reads CASSWDTTYEQYF. CDR3 nucleotides: TGTGCCAGCAGCTGGGACACTACCTACGAGCAGTACTTC.

The chain recombines TRBV27 with TRBJ2-7, with TRBD2 matching over 10 bases. Germline assignment: CDR1 MNHEY and CDR2 SMNVEV (reference sequence). Germline trimming cut 3 bases from V and 4 bases from J; bases unmatched to any gene: 6. The CDR3 is 15 amino acids. The CDR3 bases are TGTGCCAGCAGTTTCAGCGGGGGGGCCGGTTACGAGCAGTACTTC. It specifies CASSFSGGAGYEQYF.

The chain links TRBV5-1 to TRBJ1-3, with 8 nucleotides matching TRBD1. The germline CDR1 and CDR2 sequences are SGHRS and YFSETQ. The CDR3 consists of 15 residues. Trimming at V came to 3 bases and at J to 1 base, leaving 3 bases not matched to a gene. The CDR3 here is CASSSTGASGNTIYF. The CDR3 DNA reads TGCGCCAGCAGCTCGACAGGGGCGTCTGGAAACACCATATATTTT.

This clone was picked up a small number of times. The chain employs TRBV15 and TRBJ1-5; unclear D gene. There are 13 residues in the CDR3. Germline V gene data show CDR1 as LNHNV and CDR2 as YYDKDF (reference sequence). The V end was cut by 6 bases, the J end by 1 base, with 7 bases between. The CDR3, as DNA: TGTGCCACCAGTGCGGGGAGCAATCAGCCCCAGCATTTT. Translated: CATSAGSNQPQHF. Looking up the rest from reference TRBV15 and TRBJ1-5 gives the full variable domain: DAMVIQNPRYQVTQFGKPVTLSCSQTLNHNVMYWYQQKSSQAPKLLFHYYDKDFNNEADTPDNFQSRRPNTSFCFLDIRSPGLGDTAMYLCATSAGSNQPQHFGDGTRLSIL.

V and J are TRBV4-3 and TRBJ2-7, with D possibly being TRBD2 (6 bases). The CDR3 spans 16 residues. Germline CDR1 and CDR2: LGHNA and YSLEER. Deletions cut 1 base from V and 3 bases from J, with 16 bases between. This chain's CDR3 is CASSQGSLGGIYEQYF. The CDR3 region has the DNA TGCGCCAGCAGCCAAGGGTCACTGGGCGGGATCTACGAGCAGTACTTC.

The gene calls are TRBV5-6 and TRBJ2-3; D might be TRBD1 (6 bases). Between the trimmed V and J ends, which lost 2 bases and 3 bases, there was a span of 16 bases. CDR1 is SGHDT, CDR2 YYEEEE, per germline. CDR3 length equals 16 residues. The CDR3 is CASSFWTAWGTDTQYF. Here the CDR3 DNA reads TGTGCCAGCAGCTTTTGGACAGCTTGGGGGACAGATACGCAGTATTTT.

The rearrangement links TRBV30 to TRBJ1-6, with D uncertain. The V gene's germline CDR1 is GTSNPN and CDR2 SVGIG (reference sequence). The germline V and J ends were trimmed by 3 bases and 10 bases, with 19 bases remaining between them. This CDR3 has 15 amino acids. The CDR3 DNA reads TGTGCCTGGAGGGCCGGGATACGTGAACTATCACCCCTCCACTTT. It translates to CAWRAGIRELSPLHF.

The sample holds one count of this clone. This chain joins TRBV5-4 and TRBJ1-2; D ambiguous. Looked up from germline, CDR1 is SGHNT and CDR2 is YYREEE (reference sequence). Trimming took 2 bases from V and 5 from J, leaving 13 bases between them. This CDR3 is built from 14 residues. CDR3 amino acids: CASSFASYSYGYTF. The CDR3 DNA is TGTGCCAGCAGCTTCGCGTCCTATTCTTATGGCTACACCTTC.

This chain links TRBV5-1 with TRBJ2-3, with 7 nucleotides matching TRBD2. V was pared by 0 bases and J by 4 bases, with 2 bases of the junction left unmatched. CDR1 and CDR2 from the germline V gene are SGHRS and YFSETQ. The CDR3 sequence is 14 residues long. The CDR3 region is CASSLAREPDTQYF. The CDR3 DNA follows: TGCGCCAGCAGCTTGGCGCGGGAGCCAGATACGCAGTATTTT.

The chain has TRBV11-3 and TRBJ1-2, with D possibly TRBD1 on 6 matching bases. The CDR3 extends over 13 amino acids. Between the trimmed V and J ends, which lost 6 bases and 8 bases, there was a span of 16 bases. Germline V CDR1 and CDR2: SGHNT, YENEEA. CDR3 sequence: CASSRTGIRGYTF. CDR3 in DNA: TGTGCCAGCAGTCGAACAGGGATTCGAGGCTACACCTTC.

The chain recombines TRBV5-1 with TRBJ2-1, with 10 bases fitting TRBD2. Germline assignment: CDR1 SGHRS and CDR2 YFSETQ. The CDR3 contains 16 residues. Trimming took 0 bases from V and 5 from J; bases not matched to a gene: 5. The CDR3 is CASSLVPSGSHNEQFF. The CDR3 nucleotides are TGCGCCAGCAGCTTGGTCCCTAGCGGGAGCCACAATGAGCAGTTCTTC.

With respect to this clone: Other DNA sequences in the sample encode the same CDR3. The chain carries TRBV6-6 and TRBJ1-1; tentative D call: TRBD1 (5 bases). CDR3 length: 12 residues. V was clipped by 10 bases and J by 3 bases, with 12 bases between them. Germline CDR1 MNHNY, CDR2 SVGAGI (reference sequence). The CDR3 here is CAKTRVDTEAFF. The CDR3 DNA reads TGTGCCAAGACCAGGGTGGACACTGAAGCTTTCTTT.

CDR3: CASNWGHLSGANVLTF. DNA for the CDR3: TGTGCCAGCAACTGGGGGCACCTCTCTGGGGCCAACGTCCTGACTTTC. The genes are TRBV5-6 and TRBJ2-6, with D possibly matching TRBD1 (6 bases). Trimming cost V 6 bases and J 0 bases, with 13 bases left between them. This CDR3 is 16 amino acids long. Germline values: CDR1 SGHDT, CDR2 YYEEEE. Full variable domain (rest looked up from reference TRBV5-6 and TRBJ2-6): DAGVTQSPTHLIKTRGQQVTLRCSPKSGHDTVSWYQQALGQGPQFIFQYYEEEERQRGNFPDRFSGHQFPNYSSELNVNALLLGDSALYLCASNWGHLSGANVLTFGAGSRLTVL.

The V and J genes are TRBV6-5 and TRBJ1-2; 7 positions match TRBD1. The CDR3 loop spans 13 amino acids. Looked up from germline, CDR1 is MNHEY and CDR2 is SVGAGI. After removal of 4 bases from V and 10 bases from J, the junction contained 9 bases not matched to a gene. CDR3 coding DNA: TGTGCCAGCAGTTTGGGGACAGCCCGGGCCTACACCTTC. The encoded protein is CASSLGTARAYTF.

This clone was seen a single time. One end of the junction does not line up with germline, which may come from a read error. The J gene is TRBJ1-2, the V gene TRBV7-2; D perhaps matches TRBD1 (5 bases). Germline V gene sequence: CDR1 SGHTA, CDR2 FQGNSA. The CDR3 sequence is 13 residues long. The CDR3 coding sequence is TGTGCCAGCAGCTTAGGGCGGGACTATGGCTACCCCTTC. Translating it yields CASSLGRDYGYPF.

This clone came up once. V usage is TRBV5-6 and J usage is TRBJ2-3, with 10 positions matching TRBD2. Germline V gene sequence: CDR1 SGHDT, CDR2 YYEEEE. The V and J ends lost 3 bases and 3 bases, in that order; junction bases with no gene match: 4. The CDR3 loop spans 15 amino acids. CDR3 DNA: TGTGCCAGCAGCTCCTTAGCGGGGGGTACAGATACGCAGTATTTT. Amino acid sequence: CASSSLAGGTDTQYF. Full variable domain (missing parts from reference TRBV5-6 and TRBJ2-3): DAGVTQSPTHLIKTRGQQVTLRCSPKSGHDTVSWYQQALGQGPQFIFQYYEEEERQRGNFPDRFSGHQFPNYSSELNVNALLLGDSALYLCASSSLAGGTDTQYFGPGTRLTVL.

This clone was counted between two and nine times. The CDR3 here is CASTPSRDNNQPQHF. CDR3 nucleotides: TGTGCCAGCACCCCGTCCCGGGACAACAATCAGCCCCAGCATTTT. The chain is built from TRBV6-5 and TRBJ1-5, with D possibly TRBD1 on 6 matching bases. The CDR3 totals 15 residues. Germline lookup yields CDR1 MNHEY and CDR2 SVGAGI. V lost 7 bases, J lost 3 bases, and 16 bases lay in between.

This clone was counted a single time. The rearrangement links TRBV15 to TRBJ2-5; D may be TRBD1 (5 bases). Trimming left V 6 bases short and J 1 base short, with 18 bases between. From germline, CDR1 is LNHNV and CDR2 YYDKDF (reference sequence). The CDR3 spans 16 residues. The CDR3 nucleotides are TGTGCCACCAGAGGGGCCAGGTTAGGTGCCCAAGAGACCCAGTACTTC. Translating gives CATRGARLGAQETQYF.

The CDR3 region has the DNA TGTGCCTGGACCCCACTAGCGGGGAACACAGATACGCAGTATTTT. Its translation is CAWTPLAGNTDTQYF. The J gene is TRBJ2-3, the V gene TRBV30; 10 nucleotides match TRBD2. There are 15 residues in the CDR3. Germline V CDR1 and CDR2: GTSNPN, SVGIG (reference sequence). V shed 4 bases and J 2 bases; nucleotides not matched to a gene: 6. Based on the CDR3 plus reference TRBV30 and TRBJ2-3, the full variable domain is SQTIHQWPATLVQPVGSPLSLECTVEGTSNPNLYWYRQAAGRGLQLLFYSVGIGQISSEVPQNLSASRPQDRQFILSSKKLLLSDSGFYLCAWTPLAGNTDTQYFGPGTRLTVL.

This chain links TRBV18 with TRBJ1-6; no firm D call. The germline gives CDR1 KGHSH, CDR2 LQKENI. The CDR3 extends over 14 amino acids. V lost 6 bases and J lost 8, with 14 bases in between. The CDR3 DNA reads as TGTGCCAGCTCTCTTCGGCCCGGGGATTCACCCCTCCACTTT. Its translation: CASSLRPGDSPLHF.

V and J are TRBV5-1 and TRBJ1-3; no firm D call. Germline V lookup: CDR1 SGHRS, CDR2 YFSETQ. There are 15 residues in the CDR3. The V and J ends lost 4 bases and 1 base respectively, with 12 bases between them. CDR3 DNA sequence: TGCGCCAGCAGCGCGGAGTTTGGGTCTGGAAACACCATATATTTT. This sequence encodes CASSAEFGSGNTIYF.

V usage is TRBV19 and J usage is TRBJ1-1; no reliable D call. Trimming stripped 7 bases from V and 0 bases from J, with 9 bases between. The CDR3 is 13 amino acids. Looked up from germline, CDR1 is LNHDA and CDR2 is SQIVND (reference sequence). The CDR3 DNA reads as TGTGCCAGTACCTCAACTATGAACACTGAAGCTTTCTTT. Its protein is CASTSTMNTEAFF.

This chain uses TRBV2 with TRBJ1-6; D is possibly TRBD1 (5 bases). Trimming pared 6 bases from V and 8 bases from J, leaving 11 bases between. The CDR3 contains 13 residues. The germline CDR1 and CDR2 sequences are SNHLY and FYNNEI. CDR3 amino acids: CASRTGGDSPLHF. CDR3 sequence (DNA): TGTGCCAGCAGGACCGGAGGGGATTCACCCCTCCACTTT.